Below, 6 T cell receptor beta chains from the same sample are listed, as sequenced in a study of T-cell reconstitution after alpha-beta-depleted transplantation in children. Unique molecular identifiers were built into the TCRbeta library. TCRdb used MiXCR to reprocess the PCR reads, holding one entry per CDR3 protein. There are fewer than 250,000 distinct CDR3 sequences in the sample; under 9.5% occur only once, and about 6.4% lies in the top ten. Specimen: PBMCs, mostly from graft donor cells, collected 180 days after TCRalphabeta/CD19-depleted stem cell transplant. All receptors derive from a male patient younger than 18 who had a stem cell transplant for acute lymphoblastic leukemia, so the T cells may come from the graft donor.

This clonotype was counted many times. The chain carries TRBV20-1 and TRBJ2-1; D uncertain. Germline CDR1 reads DFQATT; CDR2 reads SNEGSKA (reference sequence). Trimming left V 2 bases short and J 0 bases short, with 8 bases between. The CDR3 contains 14 residues. Here the CDR3 DNA reads TGCAGTGCTAGACGGACGGACTCCTACAATGAGCAGTTCTTC. Its protein product is CSARRTDSYNEQFF.

In its sample, this clonotype was seen many times. This chain connects TRBV13 to TRBJ2-5; 8 bases are shared with TRBD1. Per germline, CDR1 PRHDT and CDR2 FYEKMQ (reference sequence). This CDR3 has 14 amino acids. The ends lost 5 bases at V and 4 bases at J; junction bases unmatched: 6. The CDR3 DNA follows: TGTGCCAGCAGCGCCCGACAGGGGCGAGAGACCCAGTACTTC. As protein: CASSARQGRETQYF.

This clonotype came up many times. This chain links TRBV15 with TRBJ2-1, with 7 positions matching TRBD1. The CDR3 contains 15 residues. After removal of 3 bases from V and 9 bases from J, the junction contained 11 bases not matched to a gene. Looked up from germline, CDR1 is LNHNV and CDR2 is YYDKDF (reference sequence). The CDR3 is CATSRGQWNEAEQFF. CDR3 in DNA: TGTGCCACCAGCAGGGGACAGTGGAATGAAGCTGAGCAGTTCTTC.

This clonotype was seen many times. The genes are TRBV29-1 and TRBJ2-5; 8 bases match TRBD2. This CDR3 spans 15 amino acids. Germline-derived CDR1 and CDR2 are SQVTM and ANQGSEA. After removal of 6 bases from V and 5 bases from J, the junction contained 14 bases not matched to a gene. The CDR3 DNA sequence: TGCAGCGTCCGCTATAGCGGGACAAGGGGGGAGACCCAGTACTTC. Translation gives CSVRYSGTRGETQYF.

There are many counts of this clonotype. V usage is TRBV21-1 and J usage is TRBJ1-3. TRBV21-1 has pseudogene status. CDR3 size: 13 residues. The CDR3, as DNA: TGTGCCAGCAGCTCGCCCTCTGGAAACACCATATATTTT. Residues: CASSSPSGNTIYF.

This clonotype was detected ten times or more. Written as DNA, the CDR3 is TGTGCCAGCAGTTTATGGTCCTCCCGAAATGAAAAACTGTTTTTT. This codes for CASSLWSSRNEKLFF. This chain links TRBV12-3 or TRBV12-4 with TRBJ1-4; D unresolved. Trimming left V 2 bases short and J 5 bases short, with 12 bases between. The CDR3 sequence is 15 residues long.